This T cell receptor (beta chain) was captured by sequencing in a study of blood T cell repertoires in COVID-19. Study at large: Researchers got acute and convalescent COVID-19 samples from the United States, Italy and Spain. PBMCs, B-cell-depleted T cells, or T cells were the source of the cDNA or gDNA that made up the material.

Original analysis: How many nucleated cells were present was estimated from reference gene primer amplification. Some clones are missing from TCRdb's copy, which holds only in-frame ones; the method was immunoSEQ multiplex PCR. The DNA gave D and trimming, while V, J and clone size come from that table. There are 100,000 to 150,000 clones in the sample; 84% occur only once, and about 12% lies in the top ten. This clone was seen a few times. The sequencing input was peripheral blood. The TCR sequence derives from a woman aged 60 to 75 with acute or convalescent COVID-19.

CDR3 amino acids: CASSLTGNQPQHF. The CDR3, as DNA: TGTGCCAGCAGCTTGACAGGCAATCAGCCCCAGCATTTT. The chain recombines TRBV5-5 with TRBJ1-5; D call uncertain. The V end was cut by 1 base, the J end by 2 bases, with 4 bases between. This CDR3 has 13 amino acids. The germline gives CDR1 SGHKS, CDR2 YYEKEE (reference sequence).